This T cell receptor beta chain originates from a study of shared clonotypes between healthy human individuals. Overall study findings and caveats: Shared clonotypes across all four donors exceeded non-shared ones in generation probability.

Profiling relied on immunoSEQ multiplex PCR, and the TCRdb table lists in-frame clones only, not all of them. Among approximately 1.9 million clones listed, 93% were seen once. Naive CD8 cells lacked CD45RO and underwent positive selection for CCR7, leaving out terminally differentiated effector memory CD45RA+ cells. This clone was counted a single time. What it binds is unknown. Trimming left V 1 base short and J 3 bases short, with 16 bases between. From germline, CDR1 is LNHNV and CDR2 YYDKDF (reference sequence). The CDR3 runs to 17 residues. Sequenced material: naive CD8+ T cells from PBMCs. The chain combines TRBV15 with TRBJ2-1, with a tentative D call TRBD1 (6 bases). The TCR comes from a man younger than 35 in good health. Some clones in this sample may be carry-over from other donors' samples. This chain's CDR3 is CATSRGYEGEDYNEQFF. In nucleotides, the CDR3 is TGTGCCACCAGCAGAGGTTATGAGGGGGAAGACTACAATGAGCAGTTCTTC.